The present entry profiles one T cell receptor (beta chain) with its context. Antigen specificity is unknown. This sample stems from a study of T cell repertoires in cytomegalovirus infection. Points from the study as a whole: The response measured ex vivo was dominated by TCR beta clonotypes (HLA-C-restricted and CMV-specific).

Trimming took off 6 bases at V and 4 bases at J, with 16 bases between the two ends. Germline V gene sequence: CDR1 MNHNY, CDR2 SVGAGI (reference sequence). CDR3 length: 15 residues. TCRdb re-analysed the reads in MiXCR, keeping a single row per CDR3 protein. The data show roughly 640,000 distinct CDR3 sequences, with less than 25% seen just once and less than 10% held by the top ten. The rearrangement links TRBV6-6 to TRBJ2-1; either TRBD1 or TRBD2 may fit D (5 bases each). This TCR was recovered from a human donor in good health (CMV status not recorded). Some clones in this sample may be carry-over from other donors' samples. The sequenced sample was CD8+ T cells from PBMCs. CDR3 sequence reads: CASSVGPPLYNEQFF. As DNA, the CDR3 is TGTGCCAGCAGCGTGGGACCCCCCTTATACAATGAGCAGTTCTTC.